These 16 T cell receptor beta chains came from one sample sequenced in a study of vaccination and CD4 T cells after COVID-19. An Oncomine TCR Beta short-read assay was used to sequence the DNA from cultured CD4+ T cells. TCRdb fed the PCR reads into MiXCR, producing one record per CDR3 protein. In the table there are some 23,000 distinct CDR3 sequences, over 25% of which are singletons. What these receptors recognize is not known. Time point reported: late sampling 161 to 241 days after vaccination in a few convalescent patients. Treatment described: approximately 10-day PBMC culture with coronavirus spike peptide pools or control peptides (ViraFEST assay). The sequencing used CD4+ T cells from blood, cultured in vitro, collected about 7 months after SARS-CoV-2 vaccination. These receptors were obtained from a human donor who had recovered from COVID-19.

This clonotype was seen a few times. The chain combines TRBV28 with TRBJ2-5, with D hard to call. CDR1 MDHEN and CDR2 SYDVKM come from the germline V gene. The CDR3 spans 12 residues. Trimming left V 1 base short and J 7 bases short, with 7 bases between. The CDR3 reads CASSLFRGTQYF. The DNA for the CDR3 is TGTGCCAGCAGTTTATTCCGAGGGACCCAGTACTTC.

The chain has TRBV7-9 and TRBJ1-1; D perhaps matches TRBD1 (5 bases). CDR1 is SEHNR, CDR2 FQNEAQ, per germline (reference sequence). The V gene lost 4 bases and the J gene lost 4 bases, with 10 bases spanning the gap. CDR3 length equals 13 residues. The CDR3 nucleotides read TGTGCCAGCAGCTCTGGACACCTCACTGAAGCTTTCTTT. Its translation is CASSSGHLTEAFF. Using reference TRBV7-9 and TRBJ1-1 for the parts outside the CDR3, the full variable domain is DTGVSQNPRHKITKRGQNVTFRCDPISEHNRLYWYRQTLGQGPEFLTYFQNEAQLEKSRLLSDRFSAERPKGSFSTLEIQRTEQGDSAMYLCASSSGHLTEAFFGQGTRLTVV.

The chain is built from TRBV6-2 or TRBV6-3 and TRBJ2-7; D not certain. This CDR3 has 12 residues. Trimming cost V 4 bases and J 5 bases, with 9 bases left between them. Germline CDR1 is MNHEY and CDR2 is SVGEGT. The CDR3 DNA is TGTGCCAGCAGTTTCAATCCCCACGAGCAGTACTTC. Translating gives CASSFNPHEQYF.

This clonotype has only a few counts. V usage is TRBV7-2 and J usage is TRBJ1-2; unclear D gene. There are 14 residues in the CDR3. CDR1 SGHTA and CDR2 FQGNSA come from the germline V gene. Trimming cost V 1 base and J 4 bases, with 10 bases left between them. The CDR3 spells CASSLVGRTYGYTF. The CDR3, as DNA: TGTGCCAGCAGCTTAGTTGGGCGTACCTATGGCTACACCTTC.

The J gene is TRBJ2-1, the V gene TRBV2; tentative D call: TRBD1 (7 bases). Germline lookup yields CDR1 SNHLY and CDR2 FYNNEI. Trimming pared 7 bases from V and 7 bases from J, leaving 14 bases between. The CDR3 covers 13 residues. The CDR3 DNA follows: TGTGCCAGCACGGGAGAGGGGGCGAATGAGCAGTTCTTC. Translating it yields CASTGEGANEQFF.

This clonotype has a handful of counts. The V and J genes are TRBV6-1 and TRBJ2-5; 7 positions match TRBD2. Germline V gene sequence: CDR1 MNHNS, CDR2 SASEGT. This CDR3 spans 14 amino acids. J was trimmed by 3 bases and V by 4 bases; bases with no gene match: 5. CDR3 region: CASSVGGSKETQYF. For the CDR3, the DNA is TGTGCCAGCAGTGTCGGCGGGAGTAAAGAGACCCAGTACTTC.

In this sample, this clonotype turned up a few times. The genes are TRBV5-4 and TRBJ1-2; D unresolved. Germline V lookup: CDR1 SGHNT, CDR2 YYREEE (reference sequence). V was clipped by 2 bases and J by 1 base, with 9 bases between them. The CDR3 is 14 amino acids. CDR3 protein: CASSFVGDNYGYTF. DNA for the CDR3: TGTGCCAGCAGCTTCGTGGGAGATAACTATGGCTACACCTTC.

This chain connects TRBV28 to TRBJ2-2; perhaps TRBD2 as D (5 bases). Trimming cost V 6 bases and J 2 bases, with 13 bases left between them. The CDR3 length is 15 residues. Germline CDR1 is MDHEN and CDR2 is SYDVKM. CDR3 sequence (DNA): TGTGCCAGCAGCCCCCCGGGGTATAACACCGGGGAGCTGTTTTTT. Translation gives CASSPPGYNTGELFF.

This clonotype was detected a few times. The V and J genes are TRBV27 and TRBJ1-1; no firm D call. The CDR3 has 14 amino acids. CDR1 and CDR2 from the germline V gene are MNHEY and SMNVEV (reference sequence). The V and J ends lost 2 bases and 3 bases respectively, with 10 bases between them. The CDR3 protein is CASSLPGADTEAFF. CDR3 bases: TGTGCCAGCAGTTTACCGGGTGCGGACACTGAAGCTTTCTTT.

This clonotype turned up a few times. This chain links TRBV21-1 with TRBJ1-5; the listed D gene, TRBD1, was not tested against the DNA. TRBV21-1 is deemed a pseudogene. This CDR3 contains 17 residues. DNA of the CDR3: TGTGCCAGCAGCGGGAGAGACGGAGGGGGCCGGAATCAGCCCCAGCATTTT. This gives the protein CASSGRDGGGRNQPQHF.

Ten or more counts support this clonotype. The chain uses TRBV27 and TRBJ2-5; D is possibly TRBD1 or TRBD2 (5 bases each). Germline V gene data show CDR1 as MNHEY and CDR2 as SMNVEV (reference sequence). The V and J ends lost 3 bases and 9 bases respectively, with 17 bases between them. The CDR3 runs to 14 residues. Here the CDR3 reads CASSFGTSSYPQYF. The CDR3 DNA reads TGTGCCAGCAGTTTCGGGACCTCGAGCTATCCCCAGTACTTC.

This clonotype was seen ten or more times. CDR3 in DNA: TGTGCCACCAGCAGAGCCGGACAGGGGGCCGGGGAGACCCAGTACTTC. Its translation: CATSRAGQGAGETQYF. The J gene is TRBJ2-5, the V gene TRBV15, with 11 bases identical to TRBD1. Germline values: CDR1 LNHNV, CDR2 YYDKDF (reference sequence). J was trimmed by 5 bases and V by 1 base; bases with no gene match: 6. The CDR3 extends over 16 amino acids.

This clonotype has only a few counts. The rearrangement uses TRBV7-2 and TRBJ1-2; TRBD1 matches 9 bases. The CDR3 is 17 amino acids. Germline assignment: CDR1 SGHTA and CDR2 FQGNSA. Trimming at V came to 5 bases and at J to 4 bases, leaving 14 bases not matched to a gene. In DNA, the CDR3 is TGTGCCAGCAGCAGGGGGGGAACAGGGGGCGATGTCTATGGCTACACCTTC. The encoded protein is CASSRGGTGGDVYGYTF.

This clonotype has only a few counts. This chain uses TRBV20-1 with TRBJ1-1, with D perhaps TRBD1 (5 bases). V gave up 6 bases and J gave up 6 bases, with 14 bases separating them. Germline V gene data show CDR1 as DFQATT and CDR2 as SNEGSKA (reference sequence). The length of the CDR3 is 12 residues. The CDR3 DNA reads as TGCAGTGCCAACGGCCCGGGGGCTGAAGCTTTCTTT. As protein: CSANGPGAEAFF.

The genes are TRBV20-1 and TRBJ2-3, with D unclear. The CDR3 spans 13 residues. Trimming removed 0 bases from V and 2 bases from J, with 6 bases in between. CDR1 and CDR2 from the germline V gene are DFQATT and SNEGSKA (reference sequence). This CDR3 is CSARDMTTDTQYF. The CDR3 bases are TGCAGTGCTAGAGATATGACCACAGATACGCAGTATTTT.

This clonotype came up a few times. In DNA form, the CDR3 reads TGTGCCATCCGCAGGTCGGGCACAGATACGCAGTATTTT. It specifies CAIRRSGTDTQYF. J is TRBJ2-3 and V is TRBV6-2 or TRBV6-3, with unresolved D. The V end was cut by 10 bases, the J end by 1 base, with 12 bases between. This CDR3 contains 13 residues. Germline V gives CDR1 MNHEY, CDR2 SVGEGT.